These 9 T cell receptor beta chains were all obtained from the same sample, sequenced in a study of blood T cell repertoires in COVID-19. The table came from immunoSEQ multiplex PCR; TCRdb's copy has only in-frame clones and leaves some out. The table lists a few hundred thousand clones, 80% to 90% of them singletons. Source material: PBMCs or T cells enriched from blood (not recorded which). The receptors stem from a man aged 25 to 40 with acute COVID-19.

In this sample, this clone turned up a few times. The CDR3 region is CASSRQANTEAFF. The CDR3 DNA follows: TGTGCCAGCAGCCGACAGGCGAACACTGAAGCTTTCTTT. The chain recombines TRBV16 with TRBJ1-1, with D possibly TRBD1 on 6 matching bases. The CDR3 is 13 residues long. Deletions cut 4 bases from V and 1 base from J, with 7 bases between. Germline assignment: CDR1 KGHSY and CDR2 FQNENV.

The rearrangement joins TRBV7-3 to TRBJ1-2; maybe TRBD1 (6 bases). Trimming cost V 3 bases and J 9 bases, with 14 bases left between them. Germline values: CDR1 SGHTA, CDR2 FQGTGA. This CDR3 spans 13 amino acids. As DNA, the CDR3 is TGTGCCAGCAGCTTGTCCCGGGACATGAGCTACACCTTC. The encoded protein is CASSLSRDMSYTF.

This clone was seen a handful of times. This chain uses TRBV4-2 with TRBJ1-4; D gene unclear. The V gene lost 2 bases and the J gene lost 5 bases, with 3 bases spanning the gap. This CDR3 is built from 12 residues. CDR1 LGHNA and CDR2 YNFKEQ come from the germline V gene. The CDR3 DNA sequence: TGTGCCAGCAGCCAATCGAATGAAAAACTGTTTTTT. Translated: CASSQSNEKLFF.

The chain employs TRBV11-2 and TRBJ2-7, with a weak D call TRBD2 (6 bases). This CDR3 has 15 residues. The ends were cut back, 3 bases at V and 5 bases at J, with 17 bases in the middle. CDR1 and CDR2 from the germline V gene are SGHAT and FQNNGV. The CDR3 region is CASSFDGRGRHEQYV. For the CDR3, the DNA is TGTGCCAGCAGCTTTGATGGGCGGGGTAGGCACGAGCAGTACGTC.

The V and J genes are TRBV19 and TRBJ2-1; no definite D call. The germline V and J ends were trimmed by 3 bases and 0 bases, with 9 bases remaining between them. This CDR3 is built from 15 residues. Germline lookup yields CDR1 LNHDA and CDR2 SQIVND (reference sequence). The CDR3 nucleotides read TGTGCCAGTAGTATTAGCCTGAGCTCCTACAATGAGCAGTTCTTC. It specifies CASSISLSSYNEQFF.

The chain couples TRBV7-9 to TRBJ1-2; 9 bases match TRBD1. The germline V gene has CDR1 SEHNR and CDR2 FQNEAQ (reference sequence). The CDR3 sequence is 14 residues long. V lost 5 bases to trimming and J lost 6 bases; unmatched junction nucleotides: 7. The CDR3 DNA follows: TGTGCCAGCAGCACCACTGACAGGGGGGATGGCTACACCTTC. This translates into CASSTTDRGDGYTF.

This chain links TRBV6-5 with TRBJ2-2, with TRBD1 matching over 8 bases. The ends lost 2 bases at V and 5 bases at J; junction bases unmatched: 4. CDR1 is MNHEY and CDR2 is SVGAGI in the germline V gene. The CDR3 covers 15 residues. The CDR3 protein is CASSYPTGATGELFF. The DNA of the CDR3 is TGTGCCAGCAGTTACCCGACAGGGGCAACCGGGGAGCTGTTTTTT.

The chain combines TRBV5-6 with TRBJ1-6; 7 nucleotides line up with TRBD1. This CDR3 spans 14 amino acids. Germline CDR1 and CDR2: SGHDT and YYEEEE. V dropped 5 bases and J dropped 7; count of bases not matched to a gene: 6. In nucleotides, the CDR3 is TGTGCCAGCAGGAGGGGGGACAGAAATTCACCCCTCCACTTT. Encoded protein: CASRRGDRNSPLHF. Looking up the rest from reference TRBV5-6 and TRBJ1-6 gives the full variable domain: DAGVTQSPTHLIKTRGQQVTLRCSPKSGHDTVSWYQQALGQGPQFIFQYYEEEERQRGNFPDRFSGHQFPNYSSELNVNALLLGDSALYLCASRRGDRNSPLHFGNGTRLTVT.

This chain links TRBV11-2 with TRBJ1-6; D is unclear. The V end was cut by 6 bases, the J end by 7 bases, with 16 bases between. The CDR3 covers 15 residues. Germline lookup yields CDR1 SGHAT and CDR2 FQNNGV. The CDR3 DNA sequence: TGTGCCAGCAGATTTCTTGGGCCGGGGAATTCACCCCTCCACTTT. This translates into CASRFLGPGNSPLHF.